The 26 T cell receptor beta chains below were found in one sample sequenced in a study of T cells in Graves' hyperthyroidism and ophthalmopathy. What was amplified from RNA transcripts were TCR beta CDR3 regions. Carried out on the TCR CDR3, a first-round RT-PCR used the HTBI primer set. A single record per CDR3 protein comes from TCRdb applying MiXCR to the multiplex PCR reads. Here the sample spans approximately 400,000 distinct CDR3 sequences, less than 20% being singletons. Material for sequencing was blood. These receptors all come from a woman between 18 and 30 years old with Graves' hyperthyroidism that later progressed to Graves' ophthalmopathy.

This clonotype was found many times. V gene TRBV7-9 combines with J gene TRBJ1-2, with D maybe TRBD1 (5 bases). CDR3 size: 12 residues. Between the trimmed V and J ends, which lost 11 bases and 8 bases, there was a span of 18 bases. The V gene's germline CDR1 is SEHNR and CDR2 FQNEAQ (reference sequence). The CDR3 coding sequence is TGTGCCCTTCCAGGAGGGGAGAAGGGCTACACCTTC. It translates to CALPGGEKGYTF.

The chain links TRBV6-1 to TRBJ2-1; 13 positions match TRBD2. Germline CDR1 and CDR2: MNHNS and SASEGT. V was clipped by 4 bases and J by 6 bases; unmatched bases: 3. The CDR3 consists of 15 residues. CDR3 amino acids: CASSGTSGSGNEQFF. As DNA, the CDR3 is TGTGCCAGCAGTGGGACTAGCGGGAGTGGCAATGAGCAGTTCTTC.

This clonotype has a handful of counts. The CDR3, as DNA: TGTGCCAGCAGCTTATACGGCACAGATACGCAGTATTTT. It codes for CASSLYGTDTQYF. The chain couples TRBV7-9 to TRBJ2-3; no definite D call. Germline V CDR1 and CDR2: SEHNR, FQNEAQ (reference sequence). The CDR3 is 13 residues long. The ends were cut back, 2 bases at V and 1 base at J, with 4 bases in the middle.

The rearrangement links TRBV19 to TRBJ1-6, with no clear D. Trimming stripped 3 bases from V and 2 bases from J, with 11 bases between. This CDR3 is 16 amino acids long. Germline-derived CDR1 and CDR2 are LNHDA and SQIVND (reference sequence). CDR3 nucleotide sequence: TGTGCCAGTAGTATCATTGGATCGACCTATAATTCACCCCTCCACTTT. It translates to CASSIIGSTYNSPLHF.

The chain recombines TRBV28 with TRBJ2-5, with D perhaps TRBD2 (5 bases). CDR3 length equals 12 residues. Germline assignment: CDR1 MDHEN and CDR2 SYDVKM. Trimming took 8 bases from V and 2 from J, leaving 9 bases between them. The CDR3 protein is CASEGNQETQYF. CDR3 DNA: TGTGCCAGCGAGGGCAATCAAGAGACCCAGTACTTC.

This chain connects TRBV11-3 to TRBJ2-6; D remains unclear. Germline V gives CDR1 SGHNT, CDR2 YENEEA. Trimming took 2 bases from V and 0 from J, leaving 8 bases between them. The CDR3 is 16 amino acids. The CDR3 sequence is CASSLSLGSGANVLTF. The CDR3 DNA reads as TGTGCCAGCAGCTTATCCTTGGGCTCTGGGGCCAACGTCCTGACTTTC. Full variable domain (outside the CDR3, taken from reference TRBV11-3 and TRBJ2-6): EAGVVQSPRYKIIEKKQPVAFWCNPISGHNTLYWYLQNLGQGPELLIRYENEEAVDDSQLPKDRFSAERLKGVDSTLKIQPAELGDSAVYLCASSLSLGSGANVLTFGAGSRLTVL.

This clonotype was found many times. This rearrangement joins TRBV27 to TRBJ2-1; 9 bases match TRBD2. Per the germline V gene, CDR1 is MNHEY and CDR2 is SMNVEV (reference sequence). J was trimmed by 9 bases and V by 2 bases; bases with no gene match: 2. This CDR3 region has 13 residues. The CDR3 sequence: CASSLQTSGEQFF. The CDR3 coding sequence is TGTGCCAGCAGTTTACAGACTAGCGGTGAGCAGTTCTTC.

The rearrangement joins TRBV20-1 to TRBJ2-7; 11 bases are a match to TRBD2. CDR3 size: 16 residues. Germline loops: CDR1 DFQATT, CDR2 SNEGSKA (reference sequence). J lost 0 bases, V lost 3 bases, and 7 bases had no gene match. The CDR3: CSARPPSGGSSYEQYF. For the CDR3, the DNA is TGCAGTGCTAGGCCTCCTAGCGGGGGGAGCTCCTACGAGCAGTACTTC.

This clonotype has ten or more counts. The CDR3 coding sequence is TGCAGTGCTTGGCCGGGACTGGCAACAGATACGCAGTATTTT. It yields the protein CSAWPGLATDTQYF. This chain connects TRBV20-1 to TRBJ2-3; D might be TRBD2 (6 bases). Germline lookup yields CDR1 DFQATT and CDR2 SNEGSKA (reference sequence). The CDR3 extends over 14 amino acids. V lost 5 bases, J lost 3 bases, and 15 bases lay in between.

Only a few counts were recorded for this clonotype. CDR3 sequence: CASSLGQGEADTQYF. For the CDR3, the DNA is TGTGCCAGCAGCTTGGGACAGGGAGAGGCAGATACGCAGTATTTT. J is TRBJ2-3 and V is TRBV5-6; TRBD1 matches 7 bases. With 0 bases clipped from V and 4 bases from J, the junction kept 5 bases outside the gene matches. CDR1 and CDR2 from the germline V gene are SGHDT and YYEEEE. CDR3 length: 15 amino acids. Full variable domain (missing parts from reference TRBV5-6 and TRBJ2-3): DAGVTQSPTHLIKTRGQQVTLRCSPKSGHDTVSWYQQALGQGPQFIFQYYEEEERQRGNFPDRFSGHQFPNYSSELNVNALLLGDSALYLCASSLGQGEADTQYFGPGTRLTVL.

This clonotype was recorded a few times. The rearrangement links TRBV6-1 to TRBJ2-2, with D perhaps matching TRBD2 (6 bases). Trimming shortened V by 5 bases and J by 0 bases, and 16 bases separated the two germline ends. The CDR3 runs to 17 residues. Germline V CDR1 and CDR2: MNHNS, SASEGT. As DNA, the CDR3 is TGTGCCAGCAGTCCCCATCTAGCGACCGCGAACACCGGGGAGCTGTTTTTT. Translating gives CASSPHLATANTGELFF.

This clonotype was seen ten or more times. V is TRBV28 and J is TRBJ1-4; possible D gene TRBD1, 5 bases. CDR1 is MDHEN, CDR2 SYDVKM, per germline. There are 12 residues in the CDR3. V was clipped by 6 bases and J by 8 bases, with 10 bases between them. The chain's CDR3 is CASRAGLEKLFF. The CDR3 nucleotides read TGTGCCAGCAGGGCAGGGTTGGAAAAACTGTTTTTT.

This chain connects TRBV5-1 to TRBJ2-7, with 9 bases aligning to TRBD2. Germline V gene lookup returns CDR1 SGHRS and CDR2 YFSETQ. V was clipped by 5 bases and J by 3 bases; unmatched bases: 9. CDR3 length equals 15 residues. CDR3 bases: TGCGCCAGCAGTTCGGAGGTAGCGGGAGTCTACGAGCAGTACTTC. Amino acid sequence: CASSSEVAGVYEQYF.

A few counts support this clonotype. This chain links TRBV4-1 with TRBJ2-2; the D gene is possibly TRBD2 (7 bases). V lost 4 bases, J lost 4 bases, and 13 bases lay in between. The CDR3 covers 15 residues. CDR1 and CDR2 from the germline V gene are MGHRA and YSYEKL. The DNA of the CDR3 is TGCGCCAGCAGCCTAGGGGGGGCGACCACCGGGGAGCTGTTTTTT. Residues: CASSLGGATTGELFF.

This clonotype was seen many times. The chain has TRBV6-1 and TRBJ1-1; 9 bases fit TRBD1. The CDR3 runs 13 residues. The germline V gene encodes CDR1 MNHNS and CDR2 SASEGT. V dropped 9 bases and J dropped 0; count of bases not matched to a gene: 2. CDR3 amino acids: CASGDRVNTEAFF. The CDR3 DNA reads as TGTGCCAGTGGGGACAGGGTGAACACTGAAGCTTTCTTT.

The sample holds many counts of this clonotype. The rearrangement links TRBV9 to TRBJ1-2; D is unclear. CDR1 is SGDLS, CDR2 YYNGEE, per germline. The CDR3 is made up of 12 amino acids. V dropped 1 base and J dropped 5 bases, with 6 bases sitting between them. The CDR3, as DNA: TGTGCCAGCAGCGTACAAAATTATGGCTACACCTTC. This encodes CASSVQNYGYTF.

Many counts were recorded for this clonotype. The CDR3 DNA reads as TGTGCCAGCAGTTTAAGTCTTGCCTATTATGGCTACACCTTC. It translates to CASSLSLAYYGYTF. The chain employs TRBV27 and TRBJ1-2; D gene unclear. The germline V and J ends were trimmed by 2 bases and 5 bases, with 12 bases remaining between them. CDR1 and CDR2 from the germline V gene are MNHEY and SMNVEV (reference sequence). The CDR3 has 14 residues.

Comment on this clonotype: A much more abundant neighbour one base away suggests this may be a read error. CDR3 region: CASRVGGRGYTF. The CDR3 coding sequence is TGTGCCAGCAGGGTGGGGGGGCGTGGCTACACCTTC. This chain uses TRBV27 with TRBJ1-2, with D maybe TRBD1 (6 bases). Trimming stripped 6 bases from V and 7 bases from J, with 12 bases between. This CDR3 contains 12 residues. CDR1 and CDR2 from the germline V gene are MNHEY and SMNVEV (reference sequence).

The V call is TRBV5-1, the J call TRBJ2-1; 12 bases line up with TRBD2. Germline V lookup: CDR1 SGHRS, CDR2 YFSETQ. The length of the CDR3 is 15 residues. V was clipped by 4 bases and J by 8 bases; unmatched bases: 7. CDR3 coding DNA: TGCGCCAGCAGCCCCACTAGCGGGAGGCCCTATGAGCAGTTCTTC. This codes for CASSPTSGRPYEQFF.

This clonotype was seen many times. This chain joins TRBV12-3 or TRBV12-4 and TRBJ1-5, with D unresolved. The CDR3 has 14 residues. V lost 2 bases and J lost 6, with 11 bases in between. The CDR3 coding sequence is TGTGCCAGCAGTTTAATCGCGGGAGGTCAGCCCCAGCATTTT. Residues: CASSLIAGGQPQHF.

This clonotype was seen repeatedly, ten times or more. J is TRBJ2-7 and V is TRBV28; 8 bases are shared with TRBD1. CDR1 and CDR2 from the germline V gene are MDHEN and SYDVKM. V shed 3 bases and J 5 bases; nucleotides not matched to a gene: 9. This CDR3 region has 15 residues. Here the CDR3 reads CASSFPRDRSHEQYF. CDR3 nucleotides: TGTGCCAGCAGTTTTCCCCGGGACAGGAGTCACGAGCAGTACTTC.

This clonotype was recorded many times. V is TRBV27 and J is TRBJ1-1; 10 bases match TRBD1. CDR1 and CDR2 (germline): MNHEY, SMNVEV (reference sequence). V trimming: 5 bases; J trimming: 4 bases; junction bases outside the gene matches: 19. The CDR3 contains 19 residues. Here the CDR3 reads CASSRPLTGTGEEATEAFF. The CDR3 DNA reads TGTGCCAGCAGTCGTCCCCTAACCGGGACAGGGGAAGAGGCCACTGAAGCTTTCTTT.

A word on this clonotype: This sequence may be a read error, since a much larger clone differs from it by one base. This sequence joins TRBV12-3 or TRBV12-4 and TRBJ2-7; tentatively, D is TRBD2 (6 bases). The CDR3 spans 14 residues. For the CDR3, the DNA is TGTGCCGGCAGCCCGCAGGGAGGCGGGTACGAGCAGTACTTC. Its translation: CAGSPQGGGYEQYF.

This clonotype turned up a few times. The chain joins TRBV20-1 to TRBJ2-3; D is unresolved. The ends were cut back, 2 bases at V and 0 bases at J, with 6 bases in the middle. CDR3 length: 13 residues. The V gene's germline CDR1 is DFQATT and CDR2 SNEGSKA (reference sequence). The CDR3 loop reads CSARIASTDTQYF. The CDR3 DNA is TGCAGTGCTAGAATCGCTAGCACAGATACGCAGTATTTT.

As to this clonotype: The junction does not match germline at one end; this may be a read error. This chain uses TRBV2 with TRBJ2-5; the match to TRBD2 covers 11 bases. Looked up from germline, CDR1 is SNHLY and CDR2 is FYNNEI. This CDR3 spans 12 amino acids. This CDR3 is CASRLAGETQCF. CDR3 nucleotides: TGTGCCAGCAGACTAGCGGGAGAGACCCAGTGCTTC.

There are many counts of this clonotype. V gene TRBV5-1 combines with J gene TRBJ2-1; TRBD2 might be the D (6 bases). The CDR3 sequence is 17 residues long. Germline V gene data show CDR1 as SGHRS and CDR2 as YFSETQ. V gave up 1 base and J gave up 7 bases, with 21 bases separating them. CDR3 in amino acids: CASSLRGGGTQENEQFF. CDR3 coding DNA: TGCGCCAGCAGCTTGCGAGGAGGCGGGACTCAGGAAAATGAGCAGTTCTTC.